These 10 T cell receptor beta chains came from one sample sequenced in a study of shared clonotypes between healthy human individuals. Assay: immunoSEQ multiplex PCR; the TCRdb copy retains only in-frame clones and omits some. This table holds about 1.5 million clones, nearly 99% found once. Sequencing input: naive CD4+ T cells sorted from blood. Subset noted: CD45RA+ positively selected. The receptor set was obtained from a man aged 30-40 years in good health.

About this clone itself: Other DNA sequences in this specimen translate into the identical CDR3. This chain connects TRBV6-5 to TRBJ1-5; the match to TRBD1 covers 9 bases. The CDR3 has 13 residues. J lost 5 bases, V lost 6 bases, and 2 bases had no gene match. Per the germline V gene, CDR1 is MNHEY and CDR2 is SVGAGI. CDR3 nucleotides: TGTGCCAGCAGCCGGGACAGGGATCAGCCCCAGCATTTT. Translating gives CASSRDRDQPQHF.

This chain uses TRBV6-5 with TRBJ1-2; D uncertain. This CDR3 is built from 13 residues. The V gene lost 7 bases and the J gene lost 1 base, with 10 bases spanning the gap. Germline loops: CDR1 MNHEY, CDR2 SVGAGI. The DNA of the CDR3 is TGTGCCAGCAAATCCACAGATAACTATGGCTACACCTTC. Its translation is CASKSTDNYGYTF.

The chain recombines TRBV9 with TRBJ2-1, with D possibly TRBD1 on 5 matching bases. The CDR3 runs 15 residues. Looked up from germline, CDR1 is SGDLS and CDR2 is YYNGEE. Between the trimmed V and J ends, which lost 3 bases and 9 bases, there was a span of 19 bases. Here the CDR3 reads CASSEAPRAIGEQFF. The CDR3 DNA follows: TGTGCCAGCAGCGAAGCCCCCAGGGCCATAGGTGAGCAGTTCTTC.

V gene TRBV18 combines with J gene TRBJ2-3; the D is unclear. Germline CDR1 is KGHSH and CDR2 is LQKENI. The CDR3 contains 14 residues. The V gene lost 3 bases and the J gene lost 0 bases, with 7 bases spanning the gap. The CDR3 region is CASSPKTSTDTQYF. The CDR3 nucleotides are TGTGCCAGCTCACCCAAGACCAGCACAGATACGCAGTATTTT.

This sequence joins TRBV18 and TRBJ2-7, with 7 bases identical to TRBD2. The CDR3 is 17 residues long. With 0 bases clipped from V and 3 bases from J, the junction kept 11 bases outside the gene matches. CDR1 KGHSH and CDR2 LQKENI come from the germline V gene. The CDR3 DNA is TGTGCCAGCTCACCACCGTCGCAACTAGCGAGCATCTACGAGCAGTACTTC. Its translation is CASSPPSQLASIYEQYF.

Here the CDR3 reads CASSLSVHETQYF. Written as DNA, the CDR3 is TGTGCCAGCAGCTTATCGGTTCACGAGACCCAGTACTTC. The chain is built from TRBV7-9 and TRBJ2-5; D is unresolved. CDR3 size: 13 residues. Germline CDR1 is SEHNR and CDR2 is FQNEAQ (reference sequence). V dropped 2 bases and J dropped 5 bases, with 9 bases sitting between them.

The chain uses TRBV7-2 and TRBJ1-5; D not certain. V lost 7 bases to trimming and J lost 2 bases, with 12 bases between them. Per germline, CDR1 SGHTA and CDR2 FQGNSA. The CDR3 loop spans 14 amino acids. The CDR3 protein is CASTEGIGNQPQHF. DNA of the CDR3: TGTGCCAGCACCGAGGGTATCGGCAATCAGCCCCAGCATTTT. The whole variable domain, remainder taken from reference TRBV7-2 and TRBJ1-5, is GAGVSQSPSNKVTEKGKDVELRCDPISGHTALYWYRQSLGQGLEFLIYFQGNSAPDKSGLPSDRFSAERTGGSVSTLTIQRTQQEDSAVYLCASTEGIGNQPQHFGDGTRLSIL.

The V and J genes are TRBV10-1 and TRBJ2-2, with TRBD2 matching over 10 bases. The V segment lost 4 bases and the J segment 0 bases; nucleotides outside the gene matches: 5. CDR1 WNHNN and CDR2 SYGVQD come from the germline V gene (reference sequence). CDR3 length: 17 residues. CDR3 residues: CASSGHSGRTNTGELFF. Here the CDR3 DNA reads TGCGCCAGCAGTGGCCATAGCGGGAGGACGAACACCGGGGAGCTGTTTTTT.

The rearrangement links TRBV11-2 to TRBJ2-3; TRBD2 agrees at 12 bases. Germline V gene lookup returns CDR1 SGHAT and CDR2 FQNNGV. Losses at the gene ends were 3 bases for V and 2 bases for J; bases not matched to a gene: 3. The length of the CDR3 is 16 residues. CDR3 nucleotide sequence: TGTGCCAGCAGCTTCGGACTAGCGGGGTACACAGATACGCAGTATTTT. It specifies CASSFGLAGYTDTQYF.

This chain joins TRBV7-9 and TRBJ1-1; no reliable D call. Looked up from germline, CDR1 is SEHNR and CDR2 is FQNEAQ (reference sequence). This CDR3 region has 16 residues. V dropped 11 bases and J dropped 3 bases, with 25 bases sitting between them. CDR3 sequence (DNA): TGTGCCCCAGGATGGGAGAATTCTGAACTGGACACTGAAGCTTTCTTT. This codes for CAPGWENSELDTEAFF.